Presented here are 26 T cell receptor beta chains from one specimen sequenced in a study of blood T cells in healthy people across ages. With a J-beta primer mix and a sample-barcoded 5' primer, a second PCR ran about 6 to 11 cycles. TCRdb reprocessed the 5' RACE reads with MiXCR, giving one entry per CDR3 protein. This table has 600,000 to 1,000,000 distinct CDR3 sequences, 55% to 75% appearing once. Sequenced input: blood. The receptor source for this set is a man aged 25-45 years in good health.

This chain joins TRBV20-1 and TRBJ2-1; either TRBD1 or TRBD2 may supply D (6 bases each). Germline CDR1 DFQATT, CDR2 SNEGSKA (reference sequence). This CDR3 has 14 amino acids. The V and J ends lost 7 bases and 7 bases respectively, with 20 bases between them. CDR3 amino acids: CSVEGDSGINEQFF. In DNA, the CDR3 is TGCAGTGTTGAGGGGGACTCGGGGATTAATGAGCAGTTCTTC.

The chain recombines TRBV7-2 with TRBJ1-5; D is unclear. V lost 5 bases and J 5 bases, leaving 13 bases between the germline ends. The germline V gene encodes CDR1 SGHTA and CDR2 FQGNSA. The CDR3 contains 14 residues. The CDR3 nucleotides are TGTGCCAGCAGCACCCAACACTCCGATCAGCCCCAGCATTTT. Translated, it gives CASSTQHSDQPQHF.

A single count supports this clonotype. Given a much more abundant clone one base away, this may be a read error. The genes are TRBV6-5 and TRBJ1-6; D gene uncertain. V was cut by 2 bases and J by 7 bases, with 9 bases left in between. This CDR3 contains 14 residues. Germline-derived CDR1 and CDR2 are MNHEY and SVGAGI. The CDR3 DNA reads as TGTGCCAGCAGTTACGCTTCCCCGAATTCACCCCTCCACTTT. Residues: CASSYASPNSPLHF.

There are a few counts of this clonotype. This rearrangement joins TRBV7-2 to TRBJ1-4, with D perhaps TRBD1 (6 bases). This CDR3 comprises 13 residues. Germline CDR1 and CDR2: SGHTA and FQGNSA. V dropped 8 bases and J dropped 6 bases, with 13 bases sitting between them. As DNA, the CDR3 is TGTGCCAGCCGCAGGGGAGGAGATGAAAAACTGTTTTTT. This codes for CASRRGGDEKLFF.

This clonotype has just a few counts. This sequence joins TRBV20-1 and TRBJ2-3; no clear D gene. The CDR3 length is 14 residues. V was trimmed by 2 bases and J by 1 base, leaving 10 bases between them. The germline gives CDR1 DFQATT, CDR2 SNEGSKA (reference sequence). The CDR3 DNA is TGCAGTGCTAGAACGGAGTTGGGCACAGATACGCAGTATTTT. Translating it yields CSARTELGTDTQYF.

CDR3 protein: CASRPGTGAYNEQFF. DNA of the CDR3: TGTGCCAGCAGGCCCGGGACAGGGGCCTACAATGAGCAGTTCTTC. The chain has TRBV7-9 and TRBJ2-1; 10 bases align to TRBD1. CDR1 is SEHNR and CDR2 is FQNEAQ in the germline V gene (reference sequence). This CDR3 comprises 15 residues. Unmatched junction bases numbered 4, after V lost 6 bases and J lost 2 bases.

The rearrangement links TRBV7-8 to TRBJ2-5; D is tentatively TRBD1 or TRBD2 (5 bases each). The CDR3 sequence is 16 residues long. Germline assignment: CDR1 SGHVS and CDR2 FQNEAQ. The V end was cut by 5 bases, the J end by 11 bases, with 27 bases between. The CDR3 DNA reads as TGTGCCAGCAGCCGAAAAGGGGAGCAGGGCGGAGGAGAGCAGTACTTC. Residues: CASSRKGEQGGGEQYF.

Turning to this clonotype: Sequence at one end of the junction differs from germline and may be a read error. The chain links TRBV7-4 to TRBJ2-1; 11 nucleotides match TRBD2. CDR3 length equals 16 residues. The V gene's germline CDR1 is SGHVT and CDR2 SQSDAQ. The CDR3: CAGSLLRLAGGNEQFF. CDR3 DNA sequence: TGTGCCGGCAGCTTACTTAGGCTAGCGGGAGGCAATGAGCAGTTCTTC. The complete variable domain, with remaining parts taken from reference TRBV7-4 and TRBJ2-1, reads GAGVSQSPRYKVAKRGRDVALRCDSISGHVTLYWYRQTLGQGSEVLTYSQSDAQRDKSGRPSGRFSAERPERSVSTLKIQRTEQGDSAVYLCAGSLLRLAGGNEQFFGPGTRLTVL.

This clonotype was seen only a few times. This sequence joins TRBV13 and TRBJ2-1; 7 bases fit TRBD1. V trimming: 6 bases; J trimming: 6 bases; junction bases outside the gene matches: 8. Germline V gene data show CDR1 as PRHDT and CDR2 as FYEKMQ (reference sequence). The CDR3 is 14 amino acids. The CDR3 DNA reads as TGTGCCAGCAGTTACACGACAGGGTTCAATGAGCAGTTCTTC. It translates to CASSYTTGFNEQFF.

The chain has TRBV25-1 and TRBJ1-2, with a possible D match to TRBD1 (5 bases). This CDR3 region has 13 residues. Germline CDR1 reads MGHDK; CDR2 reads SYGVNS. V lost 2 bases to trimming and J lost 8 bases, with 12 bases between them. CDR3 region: CASSELGPRGYTF. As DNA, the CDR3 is TGTGCCAGCAGTGAACTGGGACCCCGGGGCTACACCTTC.

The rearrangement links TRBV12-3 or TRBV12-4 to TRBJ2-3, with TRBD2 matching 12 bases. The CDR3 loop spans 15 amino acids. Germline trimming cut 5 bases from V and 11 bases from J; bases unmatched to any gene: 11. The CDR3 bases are TGTGCCAGCAGTACTAGCGGGAGGACCTCCCAAAAGCAGTATTTT. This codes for CASSTSGRTSQKQYF.

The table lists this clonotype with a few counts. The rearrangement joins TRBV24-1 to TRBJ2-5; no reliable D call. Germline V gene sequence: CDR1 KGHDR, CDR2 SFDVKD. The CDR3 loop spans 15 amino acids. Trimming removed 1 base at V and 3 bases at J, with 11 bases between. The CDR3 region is CATSDFGQPEETQYF. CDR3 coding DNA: TGTGCCACCAGTGATTTTGGGCAGCCGGAAGAGACCCAGTACTTC.

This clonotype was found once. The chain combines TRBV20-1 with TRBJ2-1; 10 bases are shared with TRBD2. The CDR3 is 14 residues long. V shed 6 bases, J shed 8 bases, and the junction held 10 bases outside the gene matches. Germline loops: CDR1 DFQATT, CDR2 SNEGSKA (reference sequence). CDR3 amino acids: CSAPLAGAFDEQFF. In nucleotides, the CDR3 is TGCAGTGCGCCTCTAGCGGGAGCTTTTGATGAGCAGTTCTTC.

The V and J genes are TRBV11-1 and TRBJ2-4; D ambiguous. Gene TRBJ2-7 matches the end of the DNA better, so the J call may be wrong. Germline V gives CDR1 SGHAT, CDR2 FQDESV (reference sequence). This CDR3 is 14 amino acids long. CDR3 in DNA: TGTGCCAGCAGCTTAGTATCCAGCCTATACGAGCAGTACTTC. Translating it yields CASSLVSSLYEQYF.

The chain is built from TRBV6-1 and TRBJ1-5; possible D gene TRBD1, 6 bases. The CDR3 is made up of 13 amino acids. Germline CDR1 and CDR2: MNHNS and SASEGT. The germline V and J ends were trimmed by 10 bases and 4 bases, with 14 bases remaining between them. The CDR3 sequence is CATQQGLNQPQHF. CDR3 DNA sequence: TGTGCCACTCAACAGGGCTTAAATCAGCCCCAGCATTTT.

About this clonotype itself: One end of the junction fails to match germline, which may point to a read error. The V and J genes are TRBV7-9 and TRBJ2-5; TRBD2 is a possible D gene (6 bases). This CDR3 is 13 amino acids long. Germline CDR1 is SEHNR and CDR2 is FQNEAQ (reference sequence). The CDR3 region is CAGSLTGSDEQYF. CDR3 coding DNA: TGTGCCGGCAGCTTGACCGGGAGCGATGAGCAGTACTTC. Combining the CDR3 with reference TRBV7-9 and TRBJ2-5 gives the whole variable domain DTGVSQNPRHKITKRGQNVTFRCDPISEHNRLYWYRQTLGQGPEFLTYFQNEAQLEKSRLLSDRFSAERPKGSFSTLEIQRTEQGDSAMYLCAGSLTGSDEQYFGPGTRLLVL.

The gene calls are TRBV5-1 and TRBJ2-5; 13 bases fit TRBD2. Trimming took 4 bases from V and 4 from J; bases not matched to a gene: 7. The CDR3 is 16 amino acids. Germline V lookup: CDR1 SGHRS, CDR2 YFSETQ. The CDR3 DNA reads TGCGCCAGCAGCCCGGGGACTAGCGGGATGATAGAGACCCAGTACTTC. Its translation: CASSPGTSGMIETQYF.

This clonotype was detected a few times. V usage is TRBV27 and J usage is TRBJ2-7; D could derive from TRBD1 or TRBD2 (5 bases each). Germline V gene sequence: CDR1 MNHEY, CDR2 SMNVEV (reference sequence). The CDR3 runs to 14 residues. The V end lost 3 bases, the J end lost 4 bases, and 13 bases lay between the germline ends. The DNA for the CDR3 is TGTGCCAGCAGTTTCTCCGGGACCGTATACGAGCAGTACTTC. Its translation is CASSFSGTVYEQYF.

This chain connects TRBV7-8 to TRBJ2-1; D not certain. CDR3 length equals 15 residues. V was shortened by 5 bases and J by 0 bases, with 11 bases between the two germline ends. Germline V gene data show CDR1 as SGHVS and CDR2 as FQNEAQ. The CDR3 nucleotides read TGTGCCAGCAGCCCAACGACGAGCTCCTACAATGAGCAGTTCTTC. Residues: CASSPTTSSYNEQFF.

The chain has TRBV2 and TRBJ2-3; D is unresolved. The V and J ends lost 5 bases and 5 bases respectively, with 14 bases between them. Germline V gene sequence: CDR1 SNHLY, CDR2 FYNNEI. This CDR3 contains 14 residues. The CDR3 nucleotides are TGTGCCAGCAGTACGGATAGACTTTTAGATACGCAGTATTTT. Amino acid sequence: CASSTDRLLDTQYF.

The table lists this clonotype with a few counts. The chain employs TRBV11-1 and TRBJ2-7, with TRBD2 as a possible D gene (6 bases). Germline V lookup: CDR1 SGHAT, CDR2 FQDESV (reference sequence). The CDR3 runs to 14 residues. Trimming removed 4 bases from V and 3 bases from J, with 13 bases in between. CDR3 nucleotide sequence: TGTGCCAGCAGCTCTGGGGGGAGCTACTACGAGCAGTACTTC. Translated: CASSSGGSYYEQYF.

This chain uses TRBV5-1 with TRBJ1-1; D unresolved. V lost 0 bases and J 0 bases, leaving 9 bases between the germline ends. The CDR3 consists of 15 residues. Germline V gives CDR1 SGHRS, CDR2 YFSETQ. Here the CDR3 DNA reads TGCGCCAGCAGCTTGGGGTACGGGGTGAACACTGAAGCTTTCTTT. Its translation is CASSLGYGVNTEAFF.

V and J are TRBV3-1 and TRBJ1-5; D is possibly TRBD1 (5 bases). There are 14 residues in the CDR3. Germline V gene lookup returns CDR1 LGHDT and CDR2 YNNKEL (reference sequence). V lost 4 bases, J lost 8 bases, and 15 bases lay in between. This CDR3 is CASSPGVEGKPQHF. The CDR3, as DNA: TGTGCCAGCAGCCCCGGCGTAGAGGGGAAGCCCCAGCATTTT. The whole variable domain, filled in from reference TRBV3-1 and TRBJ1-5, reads DTAVSQTPKYLVTQMGNDKSIKCEQNLGHDTMYWYKQDSKKFLKIMFSYNNKELIINETVPNRFSPKSPDKAHLNLHINSLELGDSAVYFCASSPGVEGKPQHFGDGTRLSIL.

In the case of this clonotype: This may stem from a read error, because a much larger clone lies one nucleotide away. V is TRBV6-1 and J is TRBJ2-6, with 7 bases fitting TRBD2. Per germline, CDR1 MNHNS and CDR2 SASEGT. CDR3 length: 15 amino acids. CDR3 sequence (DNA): TGTGCCAGCAGTGAAGAGAAGGGAGGGGCCAACGTCCCGACTTTC. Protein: CASSEEKGGANVPTF.

CDR3 coding DNA: TGCAGTGCTAGGGACAGCCTGAATTCACCCCTCCACTTT. Protein: CSARDSLNSPLHF. The J gene is TRBJ1-6, the V gene TRBV20-1; TRBD1 might be the D (6 bases). This CDR3 is 13 amino acids long. Trimming left V 3 bases short and J 7 bases short, with 10 bases between. Germline CDR1 DFQATT, CDR2 SNEGSKA (reference sequence).

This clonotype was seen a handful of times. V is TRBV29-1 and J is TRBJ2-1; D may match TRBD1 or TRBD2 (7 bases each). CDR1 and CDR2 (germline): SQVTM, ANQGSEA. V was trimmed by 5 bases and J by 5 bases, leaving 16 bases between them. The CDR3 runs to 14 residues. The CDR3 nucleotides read TGCAGCGTTCGAAGCCCAGGGGGGGACAATGAGCAGTTCTTC. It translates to CSVRSPGGDNEQFF.